This TCR beta chain came from a study of T cell changes during pregnancy in multiple sclerosis. TCRdb's copy holds only in-frame clones and misses some; the assay was immunoSEQ multiplex PCR. The table includes 45,000 to 65,000 clones, around 94% detected once. The CDR3 covers 16 residues. V was pared by 1 base and J by 0 bases, with 12 bases between. The V gene's germline CDR1 is MNHNS and CDR2 SASEGT. This clone showed up just once. This TCR came from a female donor with multiple sclerosis, enrolled in a pregnancy study. The chain employs TRBV6-1 and TRBJ2-5; D possibly corresponds to TRBD1 (5 bases). Sequences were derived from CD8+ T cells from peripheral blood mononuclear cells, sampled in the third trimester of pregnancy. The CDR3 DNA sequence: TGTGCCAGCAGTGAAGATCTCAGGGATTACCAAGAGACCCAGTACTTC. This codes for CASSEDLRDYQETQYF.